The clone carrying this T cell receptor (beta chain) is labeled medium-sized based on frequency. The data belong to a study of T cell clusters in autoimmune cytopenias. TRB rearrangements were amplified by touch-down multiplex PCR with mixed TRB-A/B primers. From its re-call of the multiplex PCR reads, TCRdb lists each CDR3 protein once, without DNA. This table holds roughly 6,500 distinct CDR3 sequences. TRB amplification used around 0.25 ug of peripheral blood genomic DNA. Germline V lookup: CDR1 SQVTM, CDR2 ANQGSEA. This CDR3 has 15 residues. These data are also associated with another study on T cell repertoires in aging, cancer and after chemotherapy. That work adds: Compared with age-matched healthy donors, untreated hematological or solid cancer patients showed higher blood TCR clonality.

The clonotype originates from a human donor in good health. Sequencing used peripheral blood. V and J are TRBV29-1 and TRBJ2-5; TCRdb lists TRBD1, though no DNA is available to test this call. The CDR3 is CSVLGRGGYQETQYF.